One sample yielded the 6 T cell receptor beta chains listed below, sequenced in a study of control samples from healthy donors and cancer patients. The assay was immunoSEQ multiplex PCR, and TCRdb's table has in-frame clones only and misses some. In the table there are 250,000 to 300,000 clones, almost 85% of which are singletons. Specimen: PBMCs. These receptors were obtained from an older woman with lung cancer.

This clone was found a few times. This rearrangement joins TRBV7-9 to TRBJ1-2, with D unresolved. V dropped 5 bases and J dropped 2 bases, with 9 bases sitting between them. The CDR3 is 13 amino acids. Germline loops: CDR1 SEHNR, CDR2 FQNEAQ (reference sequence). CDR3 coding DNA: TGTGCCAGCAGCCTGGACGTAAACTATGGCTACACCTTC. This gives the protein CASSLDVNYGYTF. The whole variable domain, filled in from reference TRBV7-9 and TRBJ1-2, reads DTGVSQNPRHKITKRGQNVTFRCDPISEHNRLYWYRQTLGQGPEFLTYFQNEAQLEKSRLLSDRFSAERPKGSFSTLEIQRTEQGDSAMYLCASSLDVNYGYTFGSGTRLTVV.

The V and J genes are TRBV6-2 or TRBV6-3 and TRBJ2-1; D perhaps matches TRBD2 (6 bases). This CDR3 has 15 residues. The germline gives CDR1 MNHEY, CDR2 SVGEGT. The V end was cut by 2 bases, the J end by 9 bases, with 17 bases between. CDR3 protein: CASSYDGTRSSEQFF. For the CDR3, the DNA is TGTGCCAGCAGTTACGACGGGACTCGTAGCAGTGAGCAGTTCTTC.

This sequence joins TRBV12-3 or TRBV12-4 and TRBJ2-1; maybe TRBD1 (6 bases). V lost 6 bases to trimming and J lost 8 bases, with 14 bases between them. The CDR3 is made up of 13 amino acids. The CDR3 DNA is TGTGCCAGCAGCTCCGGACAGCGTGATGAGCAGTTCTTC. Translating it yields CASSSGQRDEQFF.

The V gene is TRBV6-5, the J gene TRBJ2-4, with 8 positions matching TRBD2. From germline, CDR1 is MNHEY and CDR2 SVGAGI. The CDR3 totals 13 residues. Trimming took 6 bases from V and 15 from J; bases not matched to a gene: 13. The CDR3 DNA reads as TGTGCCAGCAGCCCCGGGGGGGCCGGCGGGAGGTACTTC. Its translation is CASSPGGAGGRYF.

The chain links TRBV23-1 to TRBJ1-1, with TRBD1 as a possible D gene (5 bases). TRBV23-1 is given ORF status, its function remaining uncertain. The length of the CDR3 is 15 residues. V dropped 1 base and J dropped 1 base, with 10 bases sitting between them. CDR3 in DNA: TGCGCCAGCAGTCAATATTCAGGGTGGAACACTGAAGCTTTCTTT. Its protein is CASSQYSGWNTEAFF.

The chain employs TRBV10-3 and TRBJ2-7; TRBD1 matches at 8 bases. Per germline, CDR1 ENHRY and CDR2 SYGVKD. The CDR3 runs to 16 residues. Trimming at V came to 0 bases and at J to 4 bases, leaving 8 bases not matched to a gene. The CDR3 here is CAISESGAGGMYEQYF. The CDR3 region has the DNA TGTGCCATCAGTGAGTCGGGGGCAGGGGGCATGTACGAGCAGTACTTC.